The 6 T cell receptor beta chains below come from one sample, sequenced in a study of blood T cell repertoires in COVID-19. TCRdb's copy holds only in-frame clones and misses some; the assay was immunoSEQ multiplex PCR. The data contain 160,000 or so clones, around 90% of them singletons. Sequenced input: peripheral blood. The receptors here all came from a man between 18 and 29 years old with acute or convalescent COVID-19.

This sequence joins TRBV28 and TRBJ2-1, with 9 nucleotides matching TRBD2. The ends lost 6 bases at V and 5 bases at J; junction bases unmatched: 11. The germline CDR1 and CDR2 sequences are MDHEN and SYDVKM. The CDR3 is 16 residues long. For the CDR3, the DNA is TGTGCCAGCAGCCTACCGGAGCGGGGGGTTAACAATGAGCAGTTCTTC. This sequence encodes CASSLPERGVNNEQFF.

The chain carries TRBV5-8 and TRBJ1-1; TRBD1 aligns across 9 bases. V was clipped by 4 bases and J by 3 bases; unmatched bases: 7. Per the germline V gene, CDR1 is SGHTS and CDR2 is YDEGEE. This CDR3 contains 15 residues. The CDR3 coding sequence is TGTGCCAGCAGCGGCGACAGGGGGTCTGACACTGAAGCTTTCTTT. The encoded protein is CASSGDRGSDTEAFF.

The genes are TRBV7-9 and TRBJ1-6; 7 nucleotides match TRBD1. V dropped 6 bases and J dropped 1; count of bases not matched to a gene: 9. The CDR3 has 17 amino acids. Germline CDR1 and CDR2: SEHNR and FQNEAQ (reference sequence). For the CDR3, the DNA is TGTGCCAGCAGTCGACAGGGTCCTGGGTCCTATAATTCACCCCTCCACTTT. Translated, it gives CASSRQGPGSYNSPLHF.

The V and J genes are TRBV30 and TRBJ1-2, with D possibly TRBD1 on 6 matching bases. The CDR3 is made up of 13 amino acids. With 3 bases removed from V and 4 bases from J, the gap between germline ends came to 12 bases. Germline V CDR1 and CDR2: GTSNPN, SVGIG (reference sequence). CDR3 sequence reads: CAWRQQGPYGYTF. CDR3 coding DNA: TGTGCCTGGAGACAACAGGGCCCCTATGGCTACACCTTC.

The chain links TRBV5-1 to TRBJ2-2, with 7 bases that match TRBD1. The germline V gene has CDR1 SGHRS and CDR2 YFSETQ. V was pared by 4 bases and J by 1 base, with 4 bases of the junction left unmatched. The CDR3 is 15 residues long. The chain's CDR3 is CASSPGGLNTGELFF. The CDR3 bases are TGCGCCAGCAGCCCAGGGGGATTGAACACCGGGGAGCTGTTTTTT.

The V and J genes are TRBV5-5 and TRBJ2-7; the D is unclear. Germline V gene lookup returns CDR1 SGHKS and CDR2 YYEKEE (reference sequence). Trimming removed 1 base from V and 4 bases from J, with 6 bases in between. The CDR3 totals 12 residues. The CDR3 region has the DNA TGTGCCAGCAGCTTGCCCTATTACGAGCAGTACTTC. It is translated as CASSLPYYEQYF.